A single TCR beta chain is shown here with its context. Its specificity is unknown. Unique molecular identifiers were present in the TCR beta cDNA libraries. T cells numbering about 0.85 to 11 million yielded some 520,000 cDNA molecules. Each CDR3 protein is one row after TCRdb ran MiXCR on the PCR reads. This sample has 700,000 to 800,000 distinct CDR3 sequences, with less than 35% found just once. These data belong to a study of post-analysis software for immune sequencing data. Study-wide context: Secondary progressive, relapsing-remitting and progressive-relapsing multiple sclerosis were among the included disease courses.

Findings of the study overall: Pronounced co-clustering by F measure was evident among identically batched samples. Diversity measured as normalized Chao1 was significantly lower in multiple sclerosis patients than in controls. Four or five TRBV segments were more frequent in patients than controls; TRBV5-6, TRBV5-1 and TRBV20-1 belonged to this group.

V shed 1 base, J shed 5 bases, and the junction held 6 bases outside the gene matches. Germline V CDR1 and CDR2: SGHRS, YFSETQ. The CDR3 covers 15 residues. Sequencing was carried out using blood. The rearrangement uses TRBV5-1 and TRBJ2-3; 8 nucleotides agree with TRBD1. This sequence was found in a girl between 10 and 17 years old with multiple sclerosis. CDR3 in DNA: TGCGCCAGCAGCTTGAGGACAGGGAGTGGAGATACGCAGTATTTT. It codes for CASSLRTGSGDTQYF.